What follows are 10 T cell receptor beta chains derived from one specimen sequenced in a study of blood T cell repertoires in COVID-19. The data were produced by immunoSEQ multiplex PCR, yet TCRdb's version contains in-frame clones alone and is incomplete. The table includes 50,000 to 70,000 clones, more than 85% detected once. The source material was peripheral blood. These TCRs come from a man in his sixties with acute or convalescent COVID-19.

This chain connects TRBV6-5 to TRBJ2-7; 9 bases agree with TRBD2. The ends lost 0 bases at V and 2 bases at J; junction bases unmatched: 2. The CDR3 is 15 residues long. Germline V gene sequence: CDR1 MNHEY, CDR2 SVGAGI. The CDR3 DNA follows: TGTGCCAGCAGTTACTCGCCTAGCGGGACCTACGAGCAGTACTTC. Encoded protein: CASSYSPSGTYEQYF.

In nucleotides, the CDR3 is TGTGCCAGCAGCCAGTCCGGACAGGGGAATCAGCCCCAGCATTTT. It specifies CASSQSGQGNQPQHF. The chain employs TRBV3-1 (or the pseudogene TRBV3-2) and TRBJ1-5, with 9 bases aligning to TRBD1. The CDR3 runs 15 residues. Germline values: CDR1 LGHDT, CDR2 YNNKEL (reference sequence). Trimming cost V 3 bases and J 4 bases; bases outside gene matches: 4.

The rearrangement uses TRBV7-9 and TRBJ1-5; D is ambiguous. This CDR3 is built from 12 residues. CDR1 is SEHNR, CDR2 FQNEAQ, per germline (reference sequence). Between the trimmed V and J ends, which lost 8 bases and 7 bases, there was a span of 12 bases. For the CDR3, the DNA is TGTGCCAGCGGAAGGGAGAGCCAGCCCCAGCATTTT. Amino acid sequence: CASGRESQPQHF.

The table lists this clone with a count of one. The genes are TRBV4-1 and TRBJ2-7, with 14 bases fitting TRBD2. CDR1 is MGHRA, CDR2 YSYEKL, per germline. This CDR3 is 16 amino acids long. With V trimmed by 3 bases and J by 4 bases, 5 bases remained unmatched. The CDR3: CASSQGGLAGVYEQYF. Here the CDR3 DNA reads TGCGCCAGCAGCCAGGGGGGACTAGCGGGAGTATACGAGCAGTACTTC.

The chain is built from TRBV30 and TRBJ1-1, with unresolved D. The CDR3 has 13 residues. The germline V gene has CDR1 GTSNPN and CDR2 SVGIG (reference sequence). Trimming removed 0 bases at V and 1 base at J, with 6 bases between. CDR3 sequence: CAWSVSSNTEAFF. The CDR3, as DNA: TGTGCCTGGAGTGTATCATCGAACACTGAAGCTTTCTTT.

V gene TRBV28 combines with J gene TRBJ1-1; tentative D call: TRBD1 (5 bases). The germline V and J ends were trimmed by 7 bases and 6 bases, with 15 bases remaining between them. The CDR3 length is 13 residues. Looked up from germline, CDR1 is MDHEN and CDR2 is SYDVKM. The CDR3 sequence: CASNEAGEPEAFF. The CDR3 coding sequence is TGTGCCAGCAATGAGGCGGGGGAGCCTGAAGCTTTCTTT.

The chain uses TRBV28 and TRBJ1-1; D might be TRBD1 (5 bases). Germline CDR1 is MDHEN and CDR2 is SYDVKM. The CDR3 consists of 14 residues. V lost 2 bases, J lost 1 base, and 8 bases lay in between. The chain's CDR3 is CASSLTGQNTEAFF. The CDR3 region has the DNA TGTGCCAGCAGTTTAACAGGACAGAACACTGAAGCTTTCTTT.

The rearrangement joins TRBV18 to TRBJ1-2; 10 positions agree with TRBD1. With 4 bases clipped from V and 6 bases from J, the junction kept 11 bases outside the gene matches. CDR1 KGHSH and CDR2 LQKENI come from the germline V gene. This CDR3 has 16 amino acids. DNA of the CDR3: TGTGCCAGCTCACAGATGACAGGGGGCGCTTATAATGGCTACACCTTC. This translates into CASSQMTGGAYNGYTF.

The rearrangement uses TRBV9 and TRBJ2-3; 9 bases align to TRBD2. Looked up from germline, CDR1 is SGDLS and CDR2 is YYNGEE. CDR3 size: 16 residues. J lost 1 base, V lost 0 bases, and 3 bases had no gene match. Here the CDR3 reads CASSVGTSDGTDTQYF. In nucleotides, the CDR3 is TGTGCCAGCAGCGTAGGGACTAGCGATGGCACAGATACGCAGTATTTT.

This chain connects TRBV7-2 to TRBJ2-5; 8 bases line up with TRBD1. This CDR3 is 15 amino acids long. V gave up 4 bases and J gave up 1 base; unmatched junction bases: 5. The germline V gene encodes CDR1 SGHTA and CDR2 FQGNSA. The CDR3 DNA reads as TGTGCCAGCAGCTACCAAGGACAGGGCCAAGAGACCCAGTACTTC. This codes for CASSYQGQGQETQYF. The whole variable domain, filled in from reference TRBV7-2 and TRBJ2-5, reads GAGVSQSPSNKVTEKGKDVELRCDPISGHTALYWYRQSLGQGLEFLIYFQGNSAPDKSGLPSDRFSAERTGGSVSTLTIQRTQQEDSAVYLCASSYQGQGQETQYFGPGTRLLVL.